This TCR beta chain was captured by sequencing in a study of T cell repertoires in cytomegalovirus infection. TCRdb re-called the reads with MiXCR, one entry per CDR3 protein. The data show 90,000 to 120,000 distinct CDR3 sequences, under 50% seen once. The germline CDR1 and CDR2 sequences are SNHLY and FYNNEI. V was clipped by 2 bases and J by 5 bases; unmatched bases: 7. The CDR3 consists of 15 residues. This clonotype occurred a few times. Its antigen is undetermined. The sequence was collected from a human donor in good health (CMV status not recorded). Some clones in this sample may be carry-over from other donors' samples. This sample comprised CD8+ T cells from cultured PBMCs, obtained from culture after CMV antigen stimulation. The V and J genes are TRBV2 and TRBJ1-1; 8 nucleotides match TRBD1. The DNA of the CDR3 is TGTGCCAGCAGTGAAAGGCAGGGGGCCTATACTGAAGCTTTCTTT. This encodes CASSERQGAYTEAFF.